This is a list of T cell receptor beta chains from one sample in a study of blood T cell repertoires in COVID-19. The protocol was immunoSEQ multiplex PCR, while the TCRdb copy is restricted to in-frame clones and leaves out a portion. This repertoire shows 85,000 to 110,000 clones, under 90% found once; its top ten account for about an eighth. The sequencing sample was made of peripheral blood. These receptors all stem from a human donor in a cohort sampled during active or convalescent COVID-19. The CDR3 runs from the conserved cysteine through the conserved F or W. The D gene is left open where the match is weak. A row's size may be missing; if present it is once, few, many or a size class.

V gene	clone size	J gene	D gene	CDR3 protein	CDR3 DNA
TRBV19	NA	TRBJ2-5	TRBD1	CASSQGARGETQYF	TGTGCCAGTAGCCAGGGGGCGCGAGGGGAGACCCAGTACTTC
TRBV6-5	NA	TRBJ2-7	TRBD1	CASSRRDRGTGEQYF	TGTGCCAGCAGTAGAAGGGACAGGGGAACGGGCGAGCAGTACTTC
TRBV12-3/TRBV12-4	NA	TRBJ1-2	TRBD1	CASRSGGRYGYTF	TGTGCCAGCCGGTCAGGGGGCCGCTATGGCTACACCTTC
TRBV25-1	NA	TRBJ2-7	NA	CASSETSKVSEQYF	TGTGCCAGCAGTGAAACTAGCAAGGTAAGCGAGCAGTACTTC
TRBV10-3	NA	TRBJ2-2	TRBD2	CAISDEAGGPVGELFF	TGTGCCATCAGTGATGAAGCGGGGGGGCCGGTCGGGGAGCTGTTTTTT
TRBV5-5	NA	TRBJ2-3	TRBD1	CASSISSPGQSTDTQYF	TGTGCCAGCAGCATAAGTTCACCGGGACAGAGCACAGATACGCAGTATTTT
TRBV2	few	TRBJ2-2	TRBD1	CASSRGSGGTGELFF	TGTGCCAGCAGTAGAGGGTCAGGGGGTACCGGGGAGCTGTTTTTT
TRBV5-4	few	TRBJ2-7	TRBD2	CASSPGLAGASGYEQYF	TGTGCCAGCAGCCCGGGACTAGCGGGGGCCTCCGGGTACGAGCAGTACTTC
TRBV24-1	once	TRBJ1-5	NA	CATSDPREGGYGQPQHF	TGTGCCACCAGTGACCCACGGGAGGGGGGCTACGGTCAGCCCCAGCATTTT
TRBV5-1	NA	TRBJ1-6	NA	CASSLPGYNSPLHF	TGCGCCAGCAGCTTACCCGGCTATAATTCACCCCTCCACTTT
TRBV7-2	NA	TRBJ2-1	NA	CASSGGLYNEQFF	TGTGCCAGCAGCGGGGGACTTTACAATGAGCAGTTCTTC
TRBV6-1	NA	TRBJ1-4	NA	CASSSTSRTELFF	TGTGCCAGCAGTTCAACATCTAGGACAGAACTGTTTTTT
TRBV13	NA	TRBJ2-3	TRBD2	CASSFGTSGGADTQYF	TGTGCCAGCAGCTTCGGGACTAGCGGGGGAGCAGATACGCAGTATTTT
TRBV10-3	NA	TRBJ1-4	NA	CAIAEGEGEKLFF	TGTGCCATCGCTGAGGGAGAAGGGGAAAAACTGTTTTTT
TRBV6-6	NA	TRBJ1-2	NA	CASSYSPGDGYTF	TGTGCCAGCAGTTACTCCCCAGGGGATGGCTACACCTTC
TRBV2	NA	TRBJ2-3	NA	CASFQSPRADTQYF	TGTGCCAGCTTTCAATCCCCCAGGGCAGATACGCAGTATTTT
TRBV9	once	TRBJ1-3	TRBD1	CASSVEGQGGNTIYF	TGTGCCAGCAGCGTAGAGGGACAGGGAGGAAACACCATATATTTT
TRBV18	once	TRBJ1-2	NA	CASSPRPDGINYGYTF	TGTGCCAGCTCACCACGACCCGACGGGATTAACTATGGCTACACCTTC
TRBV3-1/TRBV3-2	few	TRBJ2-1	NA	CASSQDAAPHNEQFF	TGTGCCAGCAGCCAAGATGCGGCCCCCCACAATGAGCAGTTCTTC
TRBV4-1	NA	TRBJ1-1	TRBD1	CASSLEGQGDMNTEAFF	TGCGCCAGCAGCCTAGAGGGACAGGGGGACATGAACACTGAAGCTTTCTTT
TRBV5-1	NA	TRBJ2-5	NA	CASNIGHTQETQYF	TGCGCCAGCAACATCGGACATACCCAAGAGACCCAGTACTTC
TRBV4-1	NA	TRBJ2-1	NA	CASSQGGWEQFF	TGCGCCAGCAGCCAAGGAGGTTGGGAGCAGTTCTTC
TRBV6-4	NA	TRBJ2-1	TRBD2	CASSPRGGGVLNEQFF	TGTGCCAGCTCCCCACGGGGCGGGGGGGTACTCAATGAGCAGTTCTTC
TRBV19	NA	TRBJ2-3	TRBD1	CASSWSSTGMGSTDTQYF	TGTGCCAGTAGTTGGTCATCGACAGGGATGGGTAGCACAGATACGCAGTATTTT
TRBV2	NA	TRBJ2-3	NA	CASGIQGRADTQYF	TGTGCCAGCGGAATACAGGGCAGGGCAGATACGCAGTATTTT
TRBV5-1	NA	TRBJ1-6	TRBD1	CASRLQGAGSPLHF	TGCGCCAGCAGATTACAGGGGGCTGGTTCACCCCTCCACTTT
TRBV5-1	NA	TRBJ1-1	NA	CASSSFLNTEAFF	TGCGCCAGCAGCAGCTTTCTGAACACTGAAGCTTTCTTT
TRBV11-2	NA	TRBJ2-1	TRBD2	CASSNPASGGAYNEQFF	TGTGCCAGCAGCAACCCCGCTAGCGGGGGGGCGTACAATGAGCAGTTCTTC
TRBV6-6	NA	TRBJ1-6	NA	CASRVGDSPLHF	TGTGCCAGCAGGGTCGGGGATTCACCCCTCCACTTT
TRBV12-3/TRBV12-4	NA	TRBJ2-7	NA	CASGGAFIEQYF	TGTGCCAGCGGGGGGGCCTTCATCGAGCAGTACTTC
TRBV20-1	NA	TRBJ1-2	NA	CSVAGGSGYTF	TGCAGTGTCGCGGGGGGGAGCGGCTACACCTTC
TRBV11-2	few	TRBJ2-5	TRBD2	CASSTGLAGEGETQYF	TGTGCCAGCAGCACCGGGCTAGCGGGGGAGGGAGAGACCCAGTACTTC
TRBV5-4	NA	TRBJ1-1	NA	CASNRQGSRNTEAFF	TGTGCCAGCAACCGCCAGGGAAGTAGGAACACTGAAGCTTTCTTT
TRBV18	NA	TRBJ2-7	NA	CASSSRQSNYEQYF	TGTGCCAGCTCATCCAGACAGAGCAACTACGAGCAGTACTTC
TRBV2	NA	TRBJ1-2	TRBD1	CASSQGQGARGYTF	TGTGCCAGCAGCCAGGGACAGGGGGCGCGCGGCTACACCTTC
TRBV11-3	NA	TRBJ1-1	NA	CASSAGGSRVNTEAFF	TGTGCCAGCAGCGCGGGGGGGAGCAGGGTGAACACTGAAGCTTTCTTT
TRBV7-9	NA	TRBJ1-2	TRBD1	CASSTGQGARGYTF	TGTGCCAGCAGCACCGGACAGGGGGCGAGGGGCTACACCTTC
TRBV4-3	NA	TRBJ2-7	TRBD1	CASSQDRGQPYEQYF	TGCGCCAGCAGCCAAGATAGGGGACAGCCCTACGAGCAGTACTTC
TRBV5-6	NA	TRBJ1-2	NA	CASTWGQGYGYTF	TGTGCCAGCACCTGGGGGCAGGGCTATGGCTACACCTTC
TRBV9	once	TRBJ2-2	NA	CASSVVSTDTGELFF	TGTGCCAGCAGCGTAGTCTCAACAGACACCGGGGAGCTGTTTTTT
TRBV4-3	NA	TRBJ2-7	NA	CASSQGGQNWGEQYF	TGCGCCAGCAGCCAAGGCGGACAGAACTGGGGCGAGCAGTACTTC
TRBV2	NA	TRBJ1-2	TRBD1	CASSYGQGSGYTF	TGTGCCAGCAGCTACGGACAGGGCAGTGGCTACACCTTC
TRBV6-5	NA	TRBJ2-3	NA	CASSALTDTQYF	TGTGCCAGCAGCGCACTAACAGATACGCAGTATTTT
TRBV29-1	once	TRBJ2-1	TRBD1	CSVEGVRGPSSYNEQFF	TGCAGCGTTGAAGGAGTCAGGGGGCCCAGCTCCTACAATGAGCAGTTCTTC
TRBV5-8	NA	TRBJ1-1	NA	CASRAGWANTEAFF	TGTGCCAGCAGGGCTGGATGGGCGAACACTGAAGCTTTCTTT
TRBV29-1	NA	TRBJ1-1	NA	CSVDTGRVAFF	TGCAGCGTTGACACGGGCAGGGTTGCTTTCTTT
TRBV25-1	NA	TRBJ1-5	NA	CASSDRFSNQPQHF	TGTGCCAGCAGTGACAGGTTTAGCAATCAGCCCCAGCATTTT
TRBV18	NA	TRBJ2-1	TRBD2	CASSPSWGGINEQFF	TGTGCCAGCTCACCAAGCTGGGGGGGGATCAATGAGCAGTTCTTC
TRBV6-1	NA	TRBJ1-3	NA	CASSELWLSGNTIYF	TGTGCCAGCAGTGAGTTGTGGCTCTCTGGAAACACCATATATTTT
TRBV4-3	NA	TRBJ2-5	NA	CASSQGLGATQETQYF	TGCGCCAGCAGCCAAGGTTTAGGAGCAACCCAAGAGACCCAGTACTTC
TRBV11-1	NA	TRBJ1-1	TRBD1	CASSPWGTGRNTEAFF	TGTGCCAGCAGCCCATGGGGGACAGGGAGGAACACTGAAGCTTTCTTT
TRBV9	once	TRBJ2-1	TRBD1	CASSVGGGTDYNEQFF	TGTGCCAGCAGCGTAGGAGGGGGCACGGACTACAATGAGCAGTTCTTC
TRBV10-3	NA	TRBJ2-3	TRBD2	CAISGEGSTDTQYF	TGTGCCATCTCTGGGGAGGGAAGCACAGATACGCAGTATTTT